A single sample is the source of the 32 T cell receptor beta chains below, sequenced in a study of radiation and T cells in renal cell carcinoma. Time point specified: blood 2 weeks post-SBRT. Documented treatment: 15 Gy SBRT to primary tumor, nephrectomy 4 weeks later. Generated by immunoSEQ multiplex PCR, the TCRdb table keeps only in-frame clones and is missing some. The repertoire includes some 120,000 clones, over 75% of them detected once, and around 6.1% sits in the top ten. The sample in question was blood, obtained from a patient whose treatment included radiotherapy and nephrectomy. These receptors originate from a middle-aged man with renal cell carcinoma.

The chain carries TRBV10-2 and TRBJ2-3; 10 bases match TRBD2. V shed 3 bases, J shed 2 bases, and the junction held 8 bases outside the gene matches. CDR1 and CDR2 from the germline V gene are WSHSY and SAAADI. This CDR3 comprises 17 residues. CDR3 loop: CASSEVSGGVHTDTQYF. The CDR3 bases are TGCGCCAGCAGTGAAGTCAGCGGGGGGGTTCACACAGATACGCAGTATTTT.

This clone has a single count. The chain is built from TRBV4-2 and TRBJ1-2, with TRBD1 identical over 8 bases. Germline assignment: CDR1 LGHNA and CDR2 YNFKEQ. The CDR3 runs to 15 residues. J gave up 5 bases and V 0 bases, and 5 bases lay outside the gene matches. This chain's CDR3 is CASSQEQGGPYGYTF. The DNA of the CDR3 is TGTGCCAGCAGCCAAGAACAGGGGGGGCCTTATGGCTACACCTTC.

The count of this clone is one. The chain links TRBV19 to TRBJ1-2, with D tentatively TRBD1 (5 bases). The CDR3 covers 16 residues. V gave up 6 bases and J gave up 3 bases, with 20 bases separating them. The germline V gene has CDR1 LNHDA and CDR2 SQIVND (reference sequence). The CDR3 sequence is CASSLGDPSLDYGYTF. The CDR3 DNA reads as TGTGCCAGTAGCCTAGGGGACCCCTCCCTCGACTATGGCTACACCTTC.

This chain joins TRBV5-4 and TRBJ1-4, with D perhaps TRBD1 (5 bases). CDR3 length: 15 residues. CDR1 SGHNT and CDR2 YYREEE come from the germline V gene (reference sequence). Trimming removed 3 bases from V and 3 bases from J, with 12 bases in between. The CDR3 DNA reads TGTGCCAGCAGCTACCAGGGACGGTCTAATGAAAAACTGTTTTTT. The encoded protein is CASSYQGRSNEKLFF. Full variable domain (rest looked up from reference TRBV5-4 and TRBJ1-4): ETGVTQSPTHLIKTRGQQVTLRCSSQSGHNTVSWYQQALGQGPQFIFQYYREEENGRGNFPPRFSGLQFPNYSSELNVNALELDDSALYLCASSYQGRSNEKLFFGSGTQLSVL.

The rearrangement joins TRBV19 to TRBJ1-3; 8 positions match TRBD1. V was pared by 5 bases and J by 0 bases, with 6 bases of the junction left unmatched. There are 16 residues in the CDR3. Germline V lookup: CDR1 LNHDA, CDR2 SQIVND (reference sequence). In DNA, the CDR3 is TGTGCCAGTAGTCGGGACAGGTGGAACTCTGGAAACACCATATATTTT. It yields the protein CASSRDRWNSGNTIYF.

This chain links TRBV27 with TRBJ2-1, with 8 bases lining up with TRBD2. This CDR3 spans 16 amino acids. The V gene end was trimmed by 6 bases and the J gene end by 7 bases; junction bases not matched to a gene: 14. CDR1 is MNHEY and CDR2 is SMNVEV in the germline V gene (reference sequence). CDR3 in amino acids: CASSGRGGALGNEQFF. The CDR3 region has the DNA TGTGCCAGCAGCGGGAGGGGGGGGGCCCTTGGGAATGAGCAGTTCTTC.

This clone has a single count. The V call is TRBV5-1, the J call TRBJ1-2; possible D gene TRBD1, 5 bases. CDR3 length: 14 amino acids. Trimming shortened V by 3 bases and J by 7 bases, and 16 bases separated the two germline ends. Looked up from germline, CDR1 is SGHRS and CDR2 is YFSETQ. The CDR3 protein is CASSSLGQGSGYTF. CDR3 DNA: TGCGCCAGCAGCTCTTTGGGTCAGGGCAGTGGCTACACCTTC.

This rearrangement joins TRBV19 to TRBJ1-5, with 8 bases matching TRBD1. Germline V gives CDR1 LNHDA, CDR2 SQIVND (reference sequence). The V gene end was trimmed by 2 bases and the J gene end by 6 bases; junction bases not matched to a gene: 9. The CDR3 sequence is 16 residues long. The CDR3 is CASSIFDRGIGQPQHF. The CDR3 DNA sequence: TGTGCCAGTAGTATATTCGACAGGGGAATTGGTCAGCCCCAGCATTTT. Looking up the rest from reference TRBV19 and TRBJ1-5 gives the full variable domain: DGGITQSPKYLFRKEGQNVTLSCEQNLNHDAMYWYRQDPGQGLRLIYYSQIVNDFQKGDIAEGYSVSREKKESFPLTVTSAQKNPTAFYLCASSIFDRGIGQPQHFGDGTRLSIL.

The CDR3 nucleotides are TGTGCCAGCAGTGTAGCCCCAATGACAGGGGACGGCTACACCTTC. Translated, it gives CASSVAPMTGDGYTF. The chain links TRBV2 to TRBJ1-2; 8 bases agree with TRBD1. The germline CDR1 and CDR2 sequences are SNHLY and FYNNEI. Losses at the gene ends were 4 bases for V and 8 bases for J; bases not matched to a gene: 12. The CDR3 length is 15 residues.

The CDR3 DNA reads TGTGCCAGCAGCTCCCAGGGAGCCACAGATACGCAGTATTTT. It yields the protein CASSSQGATDTQYF. The rearrangement links TRBV7-2 to TRBJ2-3; D is tentatively TRBD1 or TRBD2 (5 bases each). The CDR3 totals 14 residues. Germline CDR1 SGHTA, CDR2 FQGNSA. The V gene lost 4 bases and the J gene lost 2 bases, with 10 bases spanning the gap.

This clone was observed a handful of times. The V call is TRBV4-3, the J call TRBJ1-1, with D possibly TRBD1 on 5 matching bases. Germline V lookup: CDR1 LGHNA, CDR2 YSLEER. The V end was cut by 3 bases, the J end by 3 bases, with 11 bases between. The CDR3 is made up of 14 amino acids. This CDR3 reads CASSQTDRHTEAFF. CDR3 in DNA: TGCGCCAGCAGCCAGACTGACAGACACACTGAAGCTTTCTTT.

The J gene is TRBJ2-7, the V gene TRBV5-6; the match to TRBD1 covers 8 bases. V dropped 1 base and J dropped 7; count of bases not matched to a gene: 4. The CDR3 runs to 13 residues. CDR1 and CDR2 from the germline V gene are SGHDT and YYEEEE. The CDR3 nucleotides read TGTGCCAGCAGCTTGCTTGACAGGGGTGAGCAGTACTTC. This translates into CASSLLDRGEQYF.

The chain carries TRBV4-3 and TRBJ2-1; D unclear. The CDR3 spans 15 residues. Per germline, CDR1 LGHNA and CDR2 YSLEER. Trimming left V 0 bases short and J 3 bases short, with 9 bases between. CDR3 protein: CASSQDSGFYNEQFF. The CDR3, as DNA: TGCGCCAGCAGCCAAGATAGTGGGTTCTACAATGAGCAGTTCTTC.

There are a few counts of this clone. This chain connects TRBV7-9 to TRBJ1-2; a weak D match, TRBD1 (5 bases). V gave up 1 base and J gave up 6 bases, with 12 bases separating them. Germline V gene data show CDR1 as SEHNR and CDR2 as FQNEAQ (reference sequence). This CDR3 contains 14 residues. The CDR3 sequence is CASSLGEGLNGYTF. The CDR3 nucleotides read TGTGCCAGCAGCTTAGGCGAGGGGTTGAATGGCTACACCTTC.

The chain has TRBV30 and TRBJ1-3; TRBD1 might be the D (6 bases). This CDR3 comprises 16 residues. The germline CDR1 and CDR2 sequences are GTSNPN and SVGIG (reference sequence). V lost 2 bases, J lost 0 bases, and 14 bases lay in between. The CDR3 here is CAWSLSGGPSGNTIYF. The CDR3 nucleotides read TGTGCCTGGAGTCTCAGTGGGGGCCCCTCTGGAAACACCATATATTTT. The variable domain in full, completed from reference TRBV30 and TRBJ1-3, reads SQTIHQWPATLVQPVGSPLSLECTVEGTSNPNLYWYRQAAGRGLQLLFYSVGIGQISSEVPQNLSASRPQDRQFILSSKKLLLSDSGFYLCAWSLSGGPSGNTIYFGEGSWLTVV.

This clone was seen more than once but under ten times. V usage is TRBV4-1 and J usage is TRBJ1-1; possible D gene TRBD1, 6 bases. The CDR3 loop spans 14 amino acids. CDR1 is MGHRA and CDR2 is YSYEKL in the germline V gene. The V end lost 4 bases, the J end lost 7 bases, and 16 bases lay between the germline ends. In DNA form, the CDR3 reads TGCGCCAGCAGCCCCGGGACATCAGGACATGAAGCTTTCTTT. As protein: CASSPGTSGHEAFF.

The chain is built from TRBV4-2 and TRBJ1-6; 8 nucleotides line up with TRBD1. This CDR3 spans 16 amino acids. The germline V gene encodes CDR1 LGHNA and CDR2 YNFKEQ. The V gene end was trimmed by 0 bases and the J gene end by 7 bases; junction bases not matched to a gene: 5. CDR3 in amino acids: CASSQEGTGSNSPLHF. The CDR3 DNA reads TGTGCCAGCAGCCAAGAGGGGACAGGTTCGAATTCACCCCTCCACTTT.

The CDR3 DNA reads TGTGCCAGCAGTTTAATCCTTGCAGGGGTTACTAACTATGGCTACACCTTC. It specifies CASSLILAGVTNYGYTF. The rearrangement uses TRBV28 and TRBJ1-2; the D gene is possibly TRBD1 (6 bases). Trimming left V 2 bases short and J 0 bases short, with 16 bases between. This CDR3 is built from 17 residues. Germline CDR1 reads MDHEN; CDR2 reads SYDVKM.

J is TRBJ1-2 and V is TRBV11-2; no clear D. This CDR3 is 18 amino acids long. Germline assignment: CDR1 SGHAT and CDR2 FQNNGV. Trimming pared 1 base from V and 1 base from J, leaving 19 bases between. The CDR3 loop is CASSLGGRRSENNYGYTF. The CDR3 coding sequence is TGTGCCAGCAGCTTAGGCGGCCGTAGGTCAGAAAATAACTATGGCTACACCTTC.

V is TRBV5-6 and J is TRBJ2-7; D is uncertain. Germline-derived CDR1 and CDR2 are SGHDT and YYEEEE. V lost 0 bases to trimming and J lost 0 bases, with 7 bases between them. CDR3 length equals 14 residues. Here the CDR3 reads CASSLDRVSYEQYF. In nucleotides, the CDR3 is TGTGCCAGCAGCTTGGATAGAGTCTCCTACGAGCAGTACTTC.

On this clone itself: The same CDR3 also results from other DNA sequences found in this sample. The rearrangement joins TRBV20-1 to TRBJ2-5; D not resolved. V was pared by 3 bases and J by 5 bases, with 7 bases between. This CDR3 spans 11 amino acids. Germline V CDR1 and CDR2: DFQATT, SNEGSKA (reference sequence). The CDR3 bases are TGCAGTGCTAGGGCCCACGAGACCCAGTACTTC. This gives the protein CSARAHETQYF.

The rearrangement uses TRBV19 and TRBJ2-2, with D perhaps TRBD1 (7 bases). CDR1 and CDR2 from the germline V gene are LNHDA and SQIVND (reference sequence). The CDR3 sequence is 15 residues long. Trimming left V 8 bases short and J 4 bases short, with 17 bases between. The CDR3: CASRRDRPATGELFF. For the CDR3, the DNA is TGTGCCAGTCGGCGGGACAGACCGGCCACCGGGGAGCTGTTTTTT.

The chain is built from TRBV14 and TRBJ2-5; maybe TRBD2 (5 bases). Trimming shortened V by 0 bases and J by 1 base, and 9 bases separated the two germline ends. Germline V gives CDR1 SGHDN, CDR2 FVKESK. The CDR3 spans 15 residues. CDR3 nucleotides: TGTGCCAGCAGCCAAGAGGACTGGCTCCAAGAGACCCAGTACTTC. It encodes CASSQEDWLQETQYF.

The rearrangement joins TRBV4-3 to TRBJ2-7, with 7 bases matching TRBD1. Looked up from germline, CDR1 is LGHNA and CDR2 is YSLEER. The CDR3 contains 14 residues. The J segment lost 4 bases and the V segment lost 4 bases, leaving 7 bases of the junction unmatched. As DNA, the CDR3 is TGCGCCAGCAGCCGTGGGTACAGGGGATACGAGCAGTACTTC. Translation gives CASSRGYRGYEQYF.

This clone has more than one count but fewer than ten. V gene TRBV6-6 combines with J gene TRBJ2-1; the match to TRBD2 covers 10 bases. The CDR3 loop spans 15 amino acids. The junction had 5 bases not matched to a gene; V was cut back by 5 bases and J by 4 bases. Germline CDR1 and CDR2: MNHNY and SVGAGI (reference sequence). In nucleotides, the CDR3 is TGTGCCAGCAGTAAGGGACTAGCGTTATACAATGAGCAGTTCTTC. Translation: CASSKGLALYNEQFF.

The chain carries TRBV29-1 and TRBJ2-7; TRBD1 aligns across 8 bases. CDR3 length: 13 residues. Trimming at V came to 4 bases and at J to 7 bases, leaving 9 bases not matched to a gene. Germline V gene lookup returns CDR1 SQVTM and CDR2 ANQGSEA. DNA of the CDR3: TGCAGCGTTGTAGGACAGGGACTCTCAGAGCAGTACTTC. It specifies CSVVGQGLSEQYF.

The V gene is TRBV7-9, the J gene TRBJ2-2, with 7 positions matching TRBD1. CDR1 and CDR2 from the germline V gene are SEHNR and FQNEAQ (reference sequence). J gave up 1 base and V 6 bases, and 2 bases lay outside the gene matches. The CDR3 is 14 residues long. The CDR3 region is CASRRDRNTGELFF. The CDR3 DNA reads TGTGCCAGCAGGAGGGACAGGAACACCGGGGAGCTGTTTTTT.

V usage is TRBV7-9 and J usage is TRBJ1-2; D is undetermined. The CDR3 spans 11 residues. Trimming removed 1 base at V and 13 bases at J, with 10 bases between. The germline gives CDR1 SEHNR, CDR2 FQNEAQ (reference sequence). CDR3 DNA sequence: TGTGCCAGCAGCTTAGACAGAGCTTGCACCTTC. Protein sequence: CASSLDRACTF. Full variable domain (missing parts from reference TRBV7-9 and TRBJ1-2): DTGVSQNPRHKITKRGQNVTFRCDPISEHNRLYWYRQTLGQGPEFLTYFQNEAQLEKSRLLSDRFSAERPKGSFSTLEIQRTEQGDSAMYLCASSLDRACTFGSGTRLTVV.

The chain is built from TRBV18 and TRBJ1-3; TRBD1 aligns across 9 bases. Per germline, CDR1 KGHSH and CDR2 LQKENI. There are 16 residues in the CDR3. With 3 bases clipped from V and 8 bases from J, the junction kept 11 bases outside the gene matches. The CDR3 sequence: CASSPIGQGTGYTIYF. Here the CDR3 DNA reads TGTGCCAGCTCACCTATTGGACAGGGGACCGGATACACCATATATTTT.

This rearrangement joins TRBV10-3 to TRBJ1-1; 9 bases align to TRBD1. Germline V CDR1 and CDR2: ENHRY, SYGVKD. CDR3 length: 15 residues. V lost 6 bases to trimming and J lost 2 bases; unmatched junction nucleotides: 7. CDR3 protein: CAISAIQGANTEAFF. CDR3 DNA: TGTGCCATCAGCGCAATACAGGGGGCAAACACTGAAGCTTTCTTT.

The chain couples TRBV5-6 to TRBJ2-7; D is uncertain. The CDR3 runs to 11 residues. From germline, CDR1 is SGHDT and CDR2 YYEEEE. Between the trimmed V and J ends, which lost 4 bases and 3 bases, there was a span of 5 bases. The CDR3 DNA reads as TGTGCCAGCAGCGAAGGCTACGAGCAGTACTTC. This translates into CASSEGYEQYF. The variable domain in full, with the rest retrieved from reference TRBV5-6 and TRBJ2-7, is DAGVTQSPTHLIKTRGQQVTLRCSPKSGHDTVSWYQQALGQGPQFIFQYYEEEERQRGNFPDRFSGHQFPNYSSELNVNALLLGDSALYLCASSEGYEQYFGPGTRLTVT.

This clone was counted once. This chain joins TRBV6-5 and TRBJ2-3; 8 nucleotides align to TRBD2. The CDR3 totals 16 residues. Trimming removed 1 base from V and 3 bases from J; junction bases left unmatched: 6. The germline gives CDR1 MNHEY, CDR2 SVGAGI. The CDR3 protein is CASSYFPGLETDTQYF. CDR3 bases: TGTGCCAGCAGTTACTTTCCGGGACTAGAAACAGATACGCAGTATTTT.